This TCR beta chain was found in a study of cytomegalovirus exposure and HLA in healthy donors. Study as a whole: Later analysis reported that the roughly 120 validation repertoires shared the platform of the approximately 670 first-cohort repertoires.

Clones were read by immunoSEQ multiplex PCR, and TCRdb kept only the in-frame ones, dropping some. This sample yields tens of thousands of clones, of which around nine tenths are seen a single time; around 1.1% belongs to the top ten. CDR1 is LNHDA, CDR2 SQIVND, per germline (reference sequence). V lost 3 bases to trimming and J lost 4 bases; unmatched junction nucleotides: 9. CDR3 length: 15 residues. On this clone: Its antigen is not identified.

Study-level results: Some TCR beta chains (around 160 of them) were listed as cytomegalovirus-associated. Most TCR sequences were rare, but some public TCRs occurred in many donors. Three CMV-associated chains were confirmed in vitro to be specific for CMV antigens.

The source material was PBMCs. This rearrangement joins TRBV19 to TRBJ2-7; 7 bases map to TRBD2. This sequence was found in a man aged 18 to 30 in good health and CMV-seronegative. The CDR3 DNA is TGTGCCAGTAGTATTTTTGCGGGAGAGGGGTACGAGCAGTACTTC. Translating gives CASSIFAGEGYEQYF.